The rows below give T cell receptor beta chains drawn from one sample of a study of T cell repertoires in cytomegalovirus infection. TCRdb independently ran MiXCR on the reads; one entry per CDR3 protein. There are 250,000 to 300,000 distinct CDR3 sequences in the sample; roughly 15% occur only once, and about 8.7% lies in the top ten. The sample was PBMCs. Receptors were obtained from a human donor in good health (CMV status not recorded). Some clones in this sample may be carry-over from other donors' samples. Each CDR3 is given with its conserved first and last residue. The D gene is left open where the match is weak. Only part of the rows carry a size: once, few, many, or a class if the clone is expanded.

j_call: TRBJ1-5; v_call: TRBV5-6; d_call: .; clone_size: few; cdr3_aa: CASSLASGKKQPQHF; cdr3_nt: TGTGCCAGCAGCTTGGCCTCCGGGAAGAAGCAGCCCCAGCATTTT
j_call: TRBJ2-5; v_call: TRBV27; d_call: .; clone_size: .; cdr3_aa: CASTNVGTSETQYF; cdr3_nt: TGTGCCAGCACCAACGTAGGGACATCAGAGACCCAGTACTTC
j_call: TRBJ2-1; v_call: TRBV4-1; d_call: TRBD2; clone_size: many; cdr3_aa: CASSQDRVAGGEQFF; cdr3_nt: TGCGCCAGCAGCCAAGATCGGGTAGCGGGGGGTGAGCAGTTCTTC
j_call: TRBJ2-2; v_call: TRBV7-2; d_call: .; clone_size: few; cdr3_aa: CASSPFGTGELFF; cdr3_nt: TGTGCCAGCAGCCCATTTGGGACCGGGGAGCTGTTTTTT
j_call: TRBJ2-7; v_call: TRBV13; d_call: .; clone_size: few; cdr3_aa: CASRGVEGREGEQYF; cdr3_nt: TGTGCCAGCAGGGGGGTGGAAGGTCGTGAGGGCGAGCAGTACTTC
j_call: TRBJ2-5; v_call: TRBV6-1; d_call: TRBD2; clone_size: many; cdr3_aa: CASSQSGGSQETQYF; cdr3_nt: TGTGCCAGCAGCCAAAGTGGCGGGAGCCAAGAGACCCAGTACTTC
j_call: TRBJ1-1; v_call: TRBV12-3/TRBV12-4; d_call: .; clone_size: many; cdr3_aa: CASSLRTQNIEAFF; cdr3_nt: TGTGCCAGCAGTTTGAGGACCCAGAATATTGAAGCTTTCTTT
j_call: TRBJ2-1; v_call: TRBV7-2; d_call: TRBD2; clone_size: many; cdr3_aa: CASSFVGGVNEQFF; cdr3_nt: TGTGCCAGCAGCTTCGTGGGAGGGGTCAATGAGCAGTTCTTC
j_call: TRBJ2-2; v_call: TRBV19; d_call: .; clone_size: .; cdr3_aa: CASSGDSLTGELFF; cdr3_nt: TGTGCCAGTAGCGGTGACAGCCTAACCGGGGAGCTGTTTTTT
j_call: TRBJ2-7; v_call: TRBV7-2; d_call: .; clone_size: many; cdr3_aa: CASSPPHISPEQYF; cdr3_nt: TGTGCCAGCAGCCCCCCCCACATTTCCCCCGAGCAGTACTTC
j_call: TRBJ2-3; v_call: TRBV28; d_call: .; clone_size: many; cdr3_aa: CASSPPLPLGADTQYF; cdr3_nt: TGTGCCAGCAGTCCCCCCCTGCCGTTGGGCGCAGATACGCAGTATTTT
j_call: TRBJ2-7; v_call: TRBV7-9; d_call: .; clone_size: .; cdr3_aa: CASRAGSYEQYF; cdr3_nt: TGTGCCAGCCGGGCGGGCTCCTACGAGCAGTACTTC
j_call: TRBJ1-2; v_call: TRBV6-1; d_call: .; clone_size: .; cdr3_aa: CASSVREWGGYTF; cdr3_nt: TGTGCCAGCAGTGTCCGGGAATGGGGGGGATACACCTTC
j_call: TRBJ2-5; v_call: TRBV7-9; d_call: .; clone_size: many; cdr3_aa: CASSIGWGTETQYF; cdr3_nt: TGTGCCAGCAGCATCGGTTGGGGGACGGAGACCCAGTACTTC
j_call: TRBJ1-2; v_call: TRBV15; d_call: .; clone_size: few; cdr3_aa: CATSREARTDYYGYTF; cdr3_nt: TGTGCCACCAGCAGAGAGGCCCGGACCGATTACTATGGCTACACCTTC
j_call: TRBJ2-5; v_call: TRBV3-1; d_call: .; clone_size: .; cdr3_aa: CASSQDLQVGETQYF; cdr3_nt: TGTGCCAGCAGCCAAGATTTGCAGGTCGGGGAGACCCAGTACTTC
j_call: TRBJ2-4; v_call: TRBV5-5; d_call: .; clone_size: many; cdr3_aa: CASSLNQNIQYF; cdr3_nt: TGTGCCAGCAGCCTTAACCAAAACATTCAGTACTTC
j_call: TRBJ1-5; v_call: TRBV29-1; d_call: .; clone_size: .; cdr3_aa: CSVVEGVGNQPQHF; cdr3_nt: TGCAGCGTTGTAGAAGGGGTGGGCAATCAGCCCCAGCATTTT
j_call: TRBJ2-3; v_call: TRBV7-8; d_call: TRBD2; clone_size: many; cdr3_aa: CASSSLAGDVDTQYF; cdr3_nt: TGTGCCAGCAGCTCACTAGCGGGAGATGTAGATACGCAGTATTTT
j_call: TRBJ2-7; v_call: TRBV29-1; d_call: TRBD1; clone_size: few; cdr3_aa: CSVGTDNSYEQYF; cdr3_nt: TGCAGCGTCGGGACAGATAATTCCTACGAGCAGTACTTC
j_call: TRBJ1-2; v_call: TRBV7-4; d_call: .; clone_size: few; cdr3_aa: CASSLIGANYGYTF; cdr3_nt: TGTGCCAGCAGCCTAATAGGGGCGAACTATGGCTACACCTTC
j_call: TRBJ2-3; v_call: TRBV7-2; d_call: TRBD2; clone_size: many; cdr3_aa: CASSETSGSLNTQYF; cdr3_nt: TGTGCCAGCAGCGAGACTAGCGGGAGTTTAAATACGCAGTATTTT
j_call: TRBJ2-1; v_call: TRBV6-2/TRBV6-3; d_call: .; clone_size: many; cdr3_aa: CASSSGTHGEQFF; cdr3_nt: TGTGCCAGCAGTTCCGGGACCCACGGTGAGCAGTTCTTC
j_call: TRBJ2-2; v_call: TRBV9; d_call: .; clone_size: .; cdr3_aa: CASSVVSVDWANTGELFF; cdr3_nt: TGTGCCAGCAGCGTAGTGTCGGTGGATTGGGCGAACACCGGGGAGCTGTTTTTT
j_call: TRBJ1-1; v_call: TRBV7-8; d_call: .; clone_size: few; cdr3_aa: CASSKQTYKDTEAFF; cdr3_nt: TGTGCCAGCAGCAAACAGACCTACAAGGACACTGAAGCTTTCTTT